This TCR beta chain was identified in a study of cytomegalovirus exposure and HLA in healthy donors. The PCR had 60 Vbeta and 13 Jbeta primers. TCRdb keeps only in-frame clones here, not all; method: immunoSEQ multiplex PCR. The repertoire holds about 160,000 clones, with nearly 80% as singletons. Germline CDR1 and CDR2: SGHRS and YFSETQ. The V end lost 1 base, the J end lost 5 bases, and 9 bases lay between the germline ends. The CDR3 totals 14 residues. Sequencing input: PBMCs. This receptor was obtained from a woman aged 40 to 50 in good health and CMV-seronegative. The chain links TRBV5-1 to TRBJ2-2; D unresolved. The CDR3 loop is CASSLLPTTGELFF. The CDR3 bases are TGCGCCAGCAGCTTGCTCCCGACAACCGGGGAGCTGTTTTTT.